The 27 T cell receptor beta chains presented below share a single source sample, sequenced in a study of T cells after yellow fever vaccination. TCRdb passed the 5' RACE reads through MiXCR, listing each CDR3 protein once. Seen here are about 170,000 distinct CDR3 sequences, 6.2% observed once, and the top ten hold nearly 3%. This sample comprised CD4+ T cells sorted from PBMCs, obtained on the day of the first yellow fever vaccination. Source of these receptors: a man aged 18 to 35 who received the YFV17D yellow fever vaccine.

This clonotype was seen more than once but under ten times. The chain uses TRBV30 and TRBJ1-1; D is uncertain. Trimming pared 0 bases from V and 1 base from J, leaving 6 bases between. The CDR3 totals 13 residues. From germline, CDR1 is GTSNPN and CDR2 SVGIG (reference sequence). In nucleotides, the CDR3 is TGTGCCTGGAGTGTTCGGGAGAACACTGAAGCTTTCTTT. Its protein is CAWSVRENTEAFF.

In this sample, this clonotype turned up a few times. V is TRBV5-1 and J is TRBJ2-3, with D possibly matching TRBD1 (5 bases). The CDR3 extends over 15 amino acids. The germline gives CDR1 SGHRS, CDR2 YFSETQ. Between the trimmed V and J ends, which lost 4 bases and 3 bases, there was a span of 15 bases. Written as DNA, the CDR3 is TGCGCCAGCAGCAAAAGTGACAGTCTTACAGATACGCAGTATTTT. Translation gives CASSKSDSLTDTQYF.

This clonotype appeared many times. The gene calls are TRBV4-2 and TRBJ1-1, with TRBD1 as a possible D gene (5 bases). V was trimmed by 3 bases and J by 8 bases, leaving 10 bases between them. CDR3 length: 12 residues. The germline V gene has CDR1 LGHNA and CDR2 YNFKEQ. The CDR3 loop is CASSQTWGEAFF. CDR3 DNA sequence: TGTGCCAGCAGCCAGACTTGGGGGGAAGCTTTCTTT.

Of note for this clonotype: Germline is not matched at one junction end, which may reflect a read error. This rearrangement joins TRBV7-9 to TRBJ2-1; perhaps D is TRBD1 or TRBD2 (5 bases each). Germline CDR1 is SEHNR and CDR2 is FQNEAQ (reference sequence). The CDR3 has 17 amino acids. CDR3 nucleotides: TGTGCCAGCAGCTTAGGAGGGGCTAAGGGTGATTACAATGAGCGGTTCTTC. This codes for CASSLGGAKGDYNERFF. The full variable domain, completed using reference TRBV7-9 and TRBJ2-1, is DTGVSQNPRHKITKRGQNVTFRCDPISEHNRLYWYRQTLGQGPEFLTYFQNEAQLEKSRLLSDRFSAERPKGSFSTLEIQRTEQGDSAMYLCASSLGGAKGDYNERFFGPGTRLTVL.

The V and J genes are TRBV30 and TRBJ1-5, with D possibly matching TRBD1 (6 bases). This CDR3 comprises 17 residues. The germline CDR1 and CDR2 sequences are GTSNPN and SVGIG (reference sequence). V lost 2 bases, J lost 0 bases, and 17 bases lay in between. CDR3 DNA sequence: TGTGCCTGGAGTTCCCAACGGGACACCTATAGCAATCAGCCCCAGCATTTT. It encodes CAWSSQRDTYSNQPQHF.

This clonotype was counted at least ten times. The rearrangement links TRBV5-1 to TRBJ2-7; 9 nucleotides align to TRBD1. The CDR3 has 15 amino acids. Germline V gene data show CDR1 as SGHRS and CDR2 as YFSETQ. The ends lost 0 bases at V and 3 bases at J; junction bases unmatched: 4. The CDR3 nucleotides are TGCGCCAGCAGCTTGGGGGACAGGGCAATCTACGAGCAGTACTTC. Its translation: CASSLGDRAIYEQYF.

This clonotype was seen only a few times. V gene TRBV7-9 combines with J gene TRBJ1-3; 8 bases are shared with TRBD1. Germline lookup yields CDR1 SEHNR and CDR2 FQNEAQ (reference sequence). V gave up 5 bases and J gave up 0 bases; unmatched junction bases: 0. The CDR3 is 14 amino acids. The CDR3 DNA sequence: TGTGCCAGCAGCACAGGGGGCTCTGGAAACACCATATATTTT. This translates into CASSTGGSGNTIYF.

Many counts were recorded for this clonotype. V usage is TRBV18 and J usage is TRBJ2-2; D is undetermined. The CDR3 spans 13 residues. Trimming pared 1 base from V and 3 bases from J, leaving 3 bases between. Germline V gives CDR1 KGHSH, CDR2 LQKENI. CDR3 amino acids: CASSPQDTGELFF. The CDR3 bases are TGTGCCAGCTCACCACAAGACACCGGGGAGCTGTTTTTT.

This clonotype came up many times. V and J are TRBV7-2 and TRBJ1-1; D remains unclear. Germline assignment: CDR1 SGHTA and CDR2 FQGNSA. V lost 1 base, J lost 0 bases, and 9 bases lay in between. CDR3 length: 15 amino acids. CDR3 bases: TGTGCCAGCAGCTTAGGGGCGGTCCTGAACACTGAAGCTTTCTTT. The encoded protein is CASSLGAVLNTEAFF.

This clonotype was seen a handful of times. CDR3: CASSLAGTGVDEQYF. The CDR3 nucleotides are TGCGCCAGCAGCTTGGCTGGGACAGGGGTCGACGAGCAGTACTTC. V gene TRBV5-1 combines with J gene TRBJ2-7; 10 nucleotides align to TRBD1. CDR1 is SGHRS and CDR2 is YFSETQ in the germline V gene. This CDR3 is 15 amino acids long. With 0 bases clipped from V and 5 bases from J, the junction kept 5 bases outside the gene matches.

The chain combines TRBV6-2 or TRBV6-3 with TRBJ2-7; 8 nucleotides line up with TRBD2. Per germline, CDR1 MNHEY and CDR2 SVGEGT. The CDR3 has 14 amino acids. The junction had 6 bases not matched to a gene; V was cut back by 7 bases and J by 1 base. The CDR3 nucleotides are TGTGCCAGCAAAGGGGTAGCGGGGTCCTACGAGCAGTACGTC. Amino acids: CASKGVAGSYEQYV.

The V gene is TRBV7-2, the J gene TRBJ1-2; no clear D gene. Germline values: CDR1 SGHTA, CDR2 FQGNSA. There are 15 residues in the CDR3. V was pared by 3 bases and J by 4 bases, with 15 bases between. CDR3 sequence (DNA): TGTGCCAGCAGCTTGCAGGTGACTTCTCTCTATGGCTACACCTTC. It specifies CASSLQVTSLYGYTF.

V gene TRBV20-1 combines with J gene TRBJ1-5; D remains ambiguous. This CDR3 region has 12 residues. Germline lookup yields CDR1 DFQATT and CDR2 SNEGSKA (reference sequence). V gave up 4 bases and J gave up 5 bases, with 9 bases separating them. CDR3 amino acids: CSATDGYQPQHF. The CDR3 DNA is TGCAGTGCTACGGACGGCTATCAGCCCCAGCATTTT.

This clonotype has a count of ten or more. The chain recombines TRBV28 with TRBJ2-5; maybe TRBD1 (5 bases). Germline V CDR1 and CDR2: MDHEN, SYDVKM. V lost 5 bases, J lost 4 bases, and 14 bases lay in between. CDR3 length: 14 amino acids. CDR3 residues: CASSRRRGPETQYF. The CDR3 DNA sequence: TGTGCCAGCAGTCGTCGAAGGGGCCCAGAGACCCAGTACTTC.

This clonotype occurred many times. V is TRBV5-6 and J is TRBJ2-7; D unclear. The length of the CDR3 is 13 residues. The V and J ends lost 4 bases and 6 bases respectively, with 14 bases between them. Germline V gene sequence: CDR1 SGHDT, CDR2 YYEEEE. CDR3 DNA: TGTGCCAGCAGCGACACATGGGCGCGCGAGCAGTACTTC. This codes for CASSDTWAREQYF.

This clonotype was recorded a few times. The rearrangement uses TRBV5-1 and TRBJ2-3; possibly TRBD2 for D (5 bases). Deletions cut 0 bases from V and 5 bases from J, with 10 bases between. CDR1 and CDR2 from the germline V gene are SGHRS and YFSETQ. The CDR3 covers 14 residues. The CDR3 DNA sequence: TGCGCCAGCAGCTTGGGGGGAGAAGGAGATACGCAGTATTTT. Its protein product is CASSLGGEGDTQYF. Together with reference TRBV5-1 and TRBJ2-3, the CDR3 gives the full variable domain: KAGVTQTPRYLIKTRGQQVTLSCSPISGHRSVSWYQQTPGQGLQFLFEYFSETQRNKGNFPGRFSGRQFSNSRSEMNVSTLELGDSALYLCASSLGGEGDTQYFGPGTRLTVL.

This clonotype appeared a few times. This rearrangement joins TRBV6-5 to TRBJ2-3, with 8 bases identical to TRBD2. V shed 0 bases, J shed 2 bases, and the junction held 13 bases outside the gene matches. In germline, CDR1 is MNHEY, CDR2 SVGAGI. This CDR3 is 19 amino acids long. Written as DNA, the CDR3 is TGTGCCAGCAGTTACTCGTTCCTTGGACTAGCAAGGAACACAGATACGCAGTATTTT. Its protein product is CASSYSFLGLARNTDTQYF.

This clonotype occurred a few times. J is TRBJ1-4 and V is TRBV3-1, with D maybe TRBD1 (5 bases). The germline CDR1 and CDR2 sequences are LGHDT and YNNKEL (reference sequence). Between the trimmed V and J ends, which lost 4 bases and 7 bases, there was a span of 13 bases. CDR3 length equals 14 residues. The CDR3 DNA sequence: TGTGCCAGCAGCCCGGGCAGGGACCGTGAAAAACTGTTTTTT. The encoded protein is CASSPGRDREKLFF.

The CDR3 DNA reads TGTGCCAGCAGCCCTAGAGGCGGGAGCTCCTACAATGAGCAGTTCTTC. Protein: CASSPRGGSSYNEQFF. The V call is TRBV7-3, the J call TRBJ2-1; TRBD2 matches at 7 bases. The germline gives CDR1 SGHTA, CDR2 FQGTGA. The CDR3 has 16 amino acids. V dropped 5 bases and J dropped 0; count of bases not matched to a gene: 7. The complete variable domain, with remaining parts taken from reference TRBV7-3 and TRBJ2-1, reads GAGVSQTPSNKVTEKGKYVELRCDPISGHTALYWYRQSLGQGPEFLIYFQGTGAADDSGLPNDRFFAVRPEGSVSTLKIQRTERGDSAVYLCASSPRGGSSYNEQFFGPGTRLTVL.

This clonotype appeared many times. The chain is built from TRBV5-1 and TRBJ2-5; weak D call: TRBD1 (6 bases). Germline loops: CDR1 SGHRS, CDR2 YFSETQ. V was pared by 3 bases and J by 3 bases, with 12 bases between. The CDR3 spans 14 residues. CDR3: CASSSQGIEETQYF. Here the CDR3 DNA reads TGCGCCAGCAGCTCGCAGGGGATAGAAGAGACCCAGTACTTC.

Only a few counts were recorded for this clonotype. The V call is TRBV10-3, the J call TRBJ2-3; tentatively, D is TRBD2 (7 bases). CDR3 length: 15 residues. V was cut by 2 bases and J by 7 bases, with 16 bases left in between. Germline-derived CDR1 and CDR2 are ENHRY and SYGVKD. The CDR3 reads CAISEPTGRGYTQYF. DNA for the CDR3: TGTGCCATCAGTGAGCCAACAGGGAGGGGGTATACGCAGTATTTT.

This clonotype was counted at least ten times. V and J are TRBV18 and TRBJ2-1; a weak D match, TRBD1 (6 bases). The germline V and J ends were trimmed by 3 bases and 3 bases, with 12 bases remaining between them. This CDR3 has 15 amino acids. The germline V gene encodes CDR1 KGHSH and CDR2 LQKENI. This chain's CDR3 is CASSPGQNIYNEQFF. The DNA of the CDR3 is TGTGCCAGCTCACCTGGACAGAACATCTACAATGAGCAGTTCTTC.

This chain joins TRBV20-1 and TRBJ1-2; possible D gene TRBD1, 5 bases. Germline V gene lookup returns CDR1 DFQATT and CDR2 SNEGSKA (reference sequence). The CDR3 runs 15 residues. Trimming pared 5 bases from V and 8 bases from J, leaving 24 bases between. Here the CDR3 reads CSAARAGQGLRGYTF. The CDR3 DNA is TGCAGTGCTGCTCGGGCAGGGCAAGGGCTAAGGGGCTACACCTTC.

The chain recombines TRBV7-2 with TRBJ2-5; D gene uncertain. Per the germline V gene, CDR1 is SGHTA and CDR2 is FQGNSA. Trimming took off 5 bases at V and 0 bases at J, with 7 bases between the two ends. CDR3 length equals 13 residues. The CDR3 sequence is CASSAGDQETQYF. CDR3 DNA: TGTGCCAGCAGCGCAGGAGACCAAGAGACCCAGTACTTC.

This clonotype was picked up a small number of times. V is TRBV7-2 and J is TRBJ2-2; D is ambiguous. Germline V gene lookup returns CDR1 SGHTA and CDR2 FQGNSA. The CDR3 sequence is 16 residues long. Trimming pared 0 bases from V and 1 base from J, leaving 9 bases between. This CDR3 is CASSLAPIQNTGELFF. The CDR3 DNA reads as TGTGCCAGCAGCTTAGCGCCCATACAGAACACCGGGGAGCTGTTTTTT.

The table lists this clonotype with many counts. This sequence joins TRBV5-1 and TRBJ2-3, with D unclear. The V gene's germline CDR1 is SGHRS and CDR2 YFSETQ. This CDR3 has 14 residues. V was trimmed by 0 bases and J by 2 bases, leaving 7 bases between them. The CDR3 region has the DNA TGCGCCAGCAGCTTGGGTGCTCACACAGATACGCAGTATTTT. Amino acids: CASSLGAHTDTQYF. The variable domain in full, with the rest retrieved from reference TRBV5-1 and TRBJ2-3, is KAGVTQTPRYLIKTRGQQVTLSCSPISGHRSVSWYQQTPGQGLQFLFEYFSETQRNKGNFPGRFSGRQFSNSRSEMNVSTLELGDSALYLCASSLGAHTDTQYFGPGTRLTVL.

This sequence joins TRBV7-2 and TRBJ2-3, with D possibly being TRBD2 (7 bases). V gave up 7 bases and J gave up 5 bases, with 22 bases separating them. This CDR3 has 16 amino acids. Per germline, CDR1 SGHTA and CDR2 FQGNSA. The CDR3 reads CASNTRGGAGGDTQYF. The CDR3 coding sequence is TGTGCCAGCAATACTAGGGGGGGGGCCGGCGGAGATACGCAGTATTTT.